This T cell receptor (beta chain) comes out of a study of T cell repertoires in cytomegalovirus infection. Study information: Evidence of both CMV infection and a matching HLA type came from public TCR beta signatures. Study-level points and caveats: The study identified carriers of CMV plus the relevant HLA from cumulative public TCR beta family frequency. In two of eight donors, the top clonotype was HLA-C-restricted CMV-specific.

The ends were cut back, 3 bases at V and 3 bases at J, with 12 bases in the middle. The CDR3 consists of 13 residues. CDR1 and CDR2 (germline): DFQATT, SNEGSKA (reference sequence). TCRdb re-derived calls from the reads in MiXCR, one entry per CDR3 protein. This sample carries more than 350,000 distinct CDR3 sequences, approximately 30% of them seen once, and the ten largest clones take roughly 13%. Worth noting for this clonotype: No antigen is known for it.

This clonotype was sampled from a human donor in good health (CMV status not recorded). Some clones in this sample may be carry-over from other donors' samples. This sequence joins TRBV20-1 and TRBJ2-7, with D maybe TRBD2 (6 bases). The sample taken for sequencing was PBMCs. The CDR3 coding sequence is TGCAGTGCTAGGGACGGGAGCCTCTACGAGCAGTACTTC. Its protein is CSARDGSLYEQYF.